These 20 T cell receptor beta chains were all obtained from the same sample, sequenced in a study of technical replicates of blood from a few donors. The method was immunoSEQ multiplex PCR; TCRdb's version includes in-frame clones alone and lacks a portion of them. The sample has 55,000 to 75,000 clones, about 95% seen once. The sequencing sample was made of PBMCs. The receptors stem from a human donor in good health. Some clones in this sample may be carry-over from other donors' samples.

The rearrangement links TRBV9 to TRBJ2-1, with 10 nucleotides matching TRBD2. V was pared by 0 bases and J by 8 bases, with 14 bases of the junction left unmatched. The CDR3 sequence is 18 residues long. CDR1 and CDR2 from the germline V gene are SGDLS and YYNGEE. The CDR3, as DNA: TGTGCCAGCAGCGTAGCCCGAAGCGGGGGGGCCGTTCTGGATGAGCAGTTCTTC. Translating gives CASSVARSGGAVLDEQFF. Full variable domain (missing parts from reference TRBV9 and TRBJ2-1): DSGVTQTPKHLITATGQRVTLRCSPRSGDLSVYWYQQSLDQGLQFLIQYYNGEERAKGNILERFSAQQFPDLHSELNLSSLELGDSALYFCASSVARSGGAVLDEQFFGPGTRLTVL.

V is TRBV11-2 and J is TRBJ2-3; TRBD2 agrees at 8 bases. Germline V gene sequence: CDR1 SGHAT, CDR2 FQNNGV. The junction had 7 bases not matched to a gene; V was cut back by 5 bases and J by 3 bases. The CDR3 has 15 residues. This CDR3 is CASSPLAGGTDTQYF. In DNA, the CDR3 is TGTGCCAGCAGCCCCCTAGCGGGTGGTACAGATACGCAGTATTTT.

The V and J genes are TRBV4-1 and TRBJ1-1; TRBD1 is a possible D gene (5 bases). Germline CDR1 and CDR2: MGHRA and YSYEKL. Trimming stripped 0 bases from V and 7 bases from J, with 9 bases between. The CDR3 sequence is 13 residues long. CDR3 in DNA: TGCGCCAGCAGCCAAGATCGGAGGGGTGAAGCTTTCTTT. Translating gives CASSQDRRGEAFF.

This CDR3 is CASSPLVGGVGRNEQFF. The CDR3, as DNA: TGTGCCAGCAGCCCTCTCGTAGGGGGAGTGGGTCGTAATGAGCAGTTCTTC. The chain has TRBV11-2 and TRBJ2-1; tentatively, D is TRBD1 (6 bases). The CDR3 runs to 17 residues. Germline CDR1 reads SGHAT; CDR2 reads FQNNGV. Trimming shortened V by 5 bases and J by 7 bases, and 24 bases separated the two germline ends.

The chain's CDR3 is CACTFEVVGGDTDTQYF. The CDR3 nucleotides are TGTGCCTGCACTTTCGAAGTCGTAGGAGGTGACACAGATACGCAGTATTTT. The gene calls are TRBV30 and TRBJ2-3; maybe TRBD2 (5 bases). The CDR3 contains 17 residues. Trimming pared 6 bases from V and 2 bases from J, leaving 24 bases between. The germline CDR1 and CDR2 sequences are GTSNPN and SVGIG (reference sequence).

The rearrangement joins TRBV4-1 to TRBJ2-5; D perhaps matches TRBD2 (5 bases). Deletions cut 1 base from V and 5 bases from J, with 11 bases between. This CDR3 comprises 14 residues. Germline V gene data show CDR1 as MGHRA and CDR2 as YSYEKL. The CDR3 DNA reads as TGCGCCAGCAGCCAAGTTTCAGAGGGCGAGACCCAGTACTTC. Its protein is CASSQVSEGETQYF.

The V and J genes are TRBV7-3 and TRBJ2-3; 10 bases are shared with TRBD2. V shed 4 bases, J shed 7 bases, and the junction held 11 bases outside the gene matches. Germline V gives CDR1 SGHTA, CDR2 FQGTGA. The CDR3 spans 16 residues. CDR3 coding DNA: TGTGCCAGCAGCTCTGACCCAGCGGGGGGGCCGAATACGCAGTATTTT. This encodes CASSSDPAGGPNTQYF.

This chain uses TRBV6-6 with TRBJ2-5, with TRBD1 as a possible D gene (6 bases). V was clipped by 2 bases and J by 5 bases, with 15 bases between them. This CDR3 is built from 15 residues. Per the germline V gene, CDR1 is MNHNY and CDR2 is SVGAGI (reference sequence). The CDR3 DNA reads TGTGCCAGCAGTTACCCCCAGAGGCAGGGGGAGACCCAGTACTTC. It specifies CASSYPQRQGETQYF.

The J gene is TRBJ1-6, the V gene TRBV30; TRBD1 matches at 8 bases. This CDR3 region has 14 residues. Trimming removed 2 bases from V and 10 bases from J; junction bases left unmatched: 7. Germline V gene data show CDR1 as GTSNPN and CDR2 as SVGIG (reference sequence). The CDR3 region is CAWSPGQGKSPLHF. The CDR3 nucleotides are TGTGCCTGGAGTCCCGGACAGGGTAAATCACCCCTCCACTTT.

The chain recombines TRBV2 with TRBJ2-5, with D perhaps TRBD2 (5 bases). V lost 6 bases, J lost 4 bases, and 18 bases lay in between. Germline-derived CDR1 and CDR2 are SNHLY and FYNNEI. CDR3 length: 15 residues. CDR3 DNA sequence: TGTGCCAGCAGCCCCCTAGGGAGTATGGGAGAGACCCAGTACTTC. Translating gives CASSPLGSMGETQYF.

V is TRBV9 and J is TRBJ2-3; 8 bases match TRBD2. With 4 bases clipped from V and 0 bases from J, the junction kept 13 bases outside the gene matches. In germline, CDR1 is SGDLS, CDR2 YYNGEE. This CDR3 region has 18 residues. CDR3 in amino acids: CASSPAPGSGVSTDTQYF. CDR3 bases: TGTGCCAGCAGCCCCGCCCCGGGTAGCGGGGTAAGCACAGATACGCAGTATTTT.

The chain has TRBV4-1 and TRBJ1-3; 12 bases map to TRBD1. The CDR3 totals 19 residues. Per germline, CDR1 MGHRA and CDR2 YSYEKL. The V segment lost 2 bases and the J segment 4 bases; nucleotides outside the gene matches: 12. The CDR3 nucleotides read TGCGCCAGCAGCCAAAGGGTACAGGGACAGGGGGCGTTAGGAAACACCATATATTTT. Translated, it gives CASSQRVQGQGALGNTIYF.

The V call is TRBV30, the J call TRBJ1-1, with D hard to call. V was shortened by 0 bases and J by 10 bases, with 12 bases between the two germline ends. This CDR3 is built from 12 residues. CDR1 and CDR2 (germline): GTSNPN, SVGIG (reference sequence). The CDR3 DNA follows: TGTGCCTGGAGTGTAATGGCCTCGGGAGCTTTCTTT. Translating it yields CAWSVMASGAFF.

The CDR3 reads CAWRDTAGRGYTF. In nucleotides, the CDR3 is TGTGCCTGGAGAGACACAGCCGGCAGGGGCTACACCTTC. This chain connects TRBV30 to TRBJ1-2, with D unclear. V was cut by 3 bases and J by 8 bases, with 16 bases left in between. Germline values: CDR1 GTSNPN, CDR2 SVGIG (reference sequence). The CDR3 covers 13 residues.

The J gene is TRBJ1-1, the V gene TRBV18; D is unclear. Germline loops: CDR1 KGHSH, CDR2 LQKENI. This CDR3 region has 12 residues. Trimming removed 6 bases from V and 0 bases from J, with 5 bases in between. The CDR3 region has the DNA TGTGCCAGCTCCGGGATGAACACTGAAGCTTTCTTT. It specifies CASSGMNTEAFF.

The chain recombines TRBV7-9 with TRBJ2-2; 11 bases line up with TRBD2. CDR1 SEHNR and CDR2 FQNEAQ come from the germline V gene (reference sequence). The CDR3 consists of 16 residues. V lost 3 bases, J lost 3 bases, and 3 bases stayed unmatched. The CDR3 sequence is CASSLGTSGHTGELFF. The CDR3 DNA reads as TGTGCCAGCAGCTTGGGGACTAGCGGTCACACCGGGGAGCTGTTTTTT.

The CDR3 loop reads CASSQERRNYEQYF. DNA for the CDR3: TGTGCCAGCAGCCAAGAAAGGAGGAACTACGAGCAGTACTTC. The V and J genes are TRBV4-2 and TRBJ2-7; D perhaps matches TRBD2 (5 bases). Germline V lookup: CDR1 LGHNA, CDR2 YNFKEQ. The CDR3 consists of 14 residues. Trimming took 0 bases from V and 3 from J, leaving 9 bases between them.

The CDR3 reads CASRDSGLSYEQYF. CDR3 coding DNA: TGTGCCAGCAGAGATAGCGGGCTGTCCTACGAGCAGTACTTC. V gene TRBV6-1 combines with J gene TRBJ2-7; 7 nucleotides agree with TRBD2. Germline assignment: CDR1 MNHNS and CDR2 SASEGT. This CDR3 has 14 residues. The V segment lost 6 bases and the J segment 1 base; nucleotides outside the gene matches: 6.

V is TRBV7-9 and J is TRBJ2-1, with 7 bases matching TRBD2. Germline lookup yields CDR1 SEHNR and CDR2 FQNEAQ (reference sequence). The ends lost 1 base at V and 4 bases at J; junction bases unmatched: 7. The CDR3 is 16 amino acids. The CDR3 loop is CASSLGAGAGYNEQFF. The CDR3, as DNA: TGTGCCAGCAGCTTAGGGGCGGGAGCGGGGTACAATGAGCAGTTCTTC. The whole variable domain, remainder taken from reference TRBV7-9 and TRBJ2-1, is DTGVSQNPRHKITKRGQNVTFRCDPISEHNRLYWYRQTLGQGPEFLTYFQNEAQLEKSRLLSDRFSAERPKGSFSTLEIQRTEQGDSAMYLCASSLGAGAGYNEQFFGPGTRLTVL.

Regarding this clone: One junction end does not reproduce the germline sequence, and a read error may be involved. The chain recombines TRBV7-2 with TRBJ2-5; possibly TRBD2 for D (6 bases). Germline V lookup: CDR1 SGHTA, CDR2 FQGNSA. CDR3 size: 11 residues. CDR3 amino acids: CQKRVGETQYF. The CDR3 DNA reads TGCCAGAAGCGGGTTGGGGAGACCCAGTACTTC.